The T cell receptor (beta chain) under discussion was sequenced for a study of cytomegalovirus exposure and HLA in healthy donors. At the level of the study: Of all 400 or so donors who were genotyped, roughly 81% belonged to the Caucasian-associated ancestry cluster.

Vbeta (60) and Jbeta (13) primers were used in the PCR. Sequenced by immunoSEQ multiplex PCR; TCRdb stores in-frame clones only, minus some. The data show roughly 120,000 clones, with 55% to 75% seen just once and under 6.5% held by the top ten. Germline CDR1 and CDR2: SGHAT and FQNNGV. With 5 bases clipped from V and 10 bases from J, the junction kept 7 bases outside the gene matches. The CDR3 length is 12 residues. Though probably carrying unrecorded immune exposures, donors were nominally healthy at sampling. Study-wide points: Analyzed later, most CMV-associated TCR beta chains appeared HLA-restricted.

With respect to this clone: The antigen is not known.

The TCR originated in a woman in her sixties or seventies in good health and CMV-seropositive. Input material: PBMCs. This sequence joins TRBV11-2 and TRBJ1-1; 7 bases match TRBD1. The CDR3 here is CASSGQALGAFF. As DNA, the CDR3 is TGTGCCAGCAGCGGACAGGCGCTCGGAGCTTTCTTT.